The 27 T cell receptor beta chains in this list originate from one sample, sequenced in a study of brain T cells in children with intractable seizures. Produced via immunoSEQ multiplex PCR; TCRdb's table is partial and in-frame only. The table shows approximately 40,000 clones, with 80% to 95% occurring only once. Specimen: peripheral blood, collected at surgery. These TCRs come from a girl aged 2 to 9 with tuberous sclerosis and intractable seizures.

The genes are TRBV15 and TRBJ1-3; 9 bases match TRBD1. With 8 bases clipped from V and 3 bases from J, the junction kept 5 bases outside the gene matches. The CDR3 totals 14 residues. CDR1 is LNHNV and CDR2 is YYDKDF in the germline V gene (reference sequence). DNA for the CDR3: TGTGCCACCTTCCGGGACAGGGTTGGAAACACCATATATTTT. It yields the protein CATFRDRVGNTIYF.

The genes are TRBV6-6 and TRBJ1-1; 9 bases line up with TRBD1. This CDR3 comprises 14 residues. V gave up 8 bases and J gave up 2 bases; unmatched junction bases: 6. Germline CDR1 is MNHNY and CDR2 is SVGAGI (reference sequence). CDR3 residues: CASGRGQGNTEAFF. CDR3 in DNA: TGTGCCAGCGGCCGGGGACAGGGTAACACTGAAGCTTTCTTT.

This sequence joins TRBV25-1 and TRBJ2-1, with 8 bases aligning to TRBD1. The V gene end was trimmed by 5 bases and the J gene end by 5 bases; junction bases not matched to a gene: 14. The CDR3 extends over 17 amino acids. Looked up from germline, CDR1 is MGHDK and CDR2 is SYGVNS. The CDR3 DNA follows: TGTGCCAGCAGTATGATGCCCTCCGGGACAGGTGACAATGAGCAGTTCTTC. Encoded protein: CASSMMPSGTGDNEQFF. Full variable domain (rest looked up from reference TRBV25-1 and TRBJ2-1): EADIYQTPRYLVIGTGKKITLECSQTMGHDKMYWYQQDPGMELHLIHYSYGVNSTEKGDLSSESTVSRIRTEHFPLTLESARPSHTSQYLCASSMMPSGTGDNEQFFGPGTRLTVL.

This chain links TRBV5-4 with TRBJ1-2, with D unclear. Germline CDR1 and CDR2: SGHNT and YYREEE (reference sequence). V lost 4 bases to trimming and J lost 0 bases, with 7 bases between them. The CDR3 extends over 13 amino acids. The chain's CDR3 is CASSPDTNYGYTF. Here the CDR3 DNA reads TGTGCCAGCAGCCCCGACACTAACTATGGCTACACCTTC.

J is TRBJ1-4 and V is TRBV19, with 8 nucleotides matching TRBD1. Germline loops: CDR1 LNHDA, CDR2 SQIVND (reference sequence). The V gene end was trimmed by 5 bases and the J gene end by 8 bases; junction bases not matched to a gene: 10. The CDR3 runs to 15 residues. The CDR3 protein is CASSGAGGVGEKLFF. The DNA for the CDR3 is TGTGCCAGTAGTGGTGCAGGGGGCGTGGGGGAAAAACTGTTTTTT.

The DNA of the CDR3 is TGTGCCAGCAGTGGGGGGGACGTTATACATGGCTACACCTTC. The encoded protein is CASSGGDVIHGYTF. V gene TRBV2 combines with J gene TRBJ1-2, with a possible D match to TRBD1 (5 bases). Germline CDR1 and CDR2: SNHLY and FYNNEI. The V gene lost 4 bases and the J gene lost 6 bases, with 15 bases spanning the gap. The CDR3 is 14 residues long.

The chain has TRBV19 and TRBJ2-3; D perhaps matches TRBD2 (7 bases). This CDR3 region has 15 residues. Germline V gene lookup returns CDR1 LNHDA and CDR2 SQIVND (reference sequence). V was trimmed by 4 bases and J by 6 bases, leaving 17 bases between them. DNA for the CDR3: TGTGCCAGTAGTAACCAAGGGGGGGCATGGGATACGCAGTATTTT. Translating it yields CASSNQGGAWDTQYF.

This chain connects TRBV5-1 to TRBJ2-3; D is possibly TRBD2 (5 bases). The CDR3 extends over 15 amino acids. The V end was cut by 0 bases, the J end by 1 base, with 9 bases between. Germline CDR1 and CDR2: SGHRS and YFSETQ. The CDR3 DNA sequence: TGCGCCAGCAGCTTGGGCCCGAGGGGCACAGATACGCAGTATTTT. Encoded protein: CASSLGPRGTDTQYF.

As for this clone: Other DNA sequences from this sample encode an identical CDR3 as well. This sequence joins TRBV5-1 and TRBJ2-5; TRBD1 agrees at 12 bases. Germline V gene data show CDR1 as SGHRS and CDR2 as YFSETQ. The trim removed 5 bases at V and 5 bases at J, leaving 10 bases unmatched. The CDR3 totals 16 residues. CDR3 DNA: TGCGCCAGCAGACTAGAGGGACAGGGGGCTTGGGAGACCCAGTACTTC. This gives the protein CASRLEGQGAWETQYF.

Only one count was recorded for this clone. The rearrangement uses TRBV19 and TRBJ1-5, with D perhaps matching TRBD1 (5 bases). The ends were cut back, 7 bases at V and 2 bases at J, with 12 bases in the middle. Germline values: CDR1 LNHDA, CDR2 SQIVND (reference sequence). CDR3 length: 14 amino acids. CDR3 loop: CASKRGAGNQPQHF. The CDR3 DNA reads TGTGCCAGTAAAAGGGGCGCGGGCAATCAGCCCCAGCATTTT.

The chain couples TRBV14 to TRBJ1-1, with D possibly being TRBD1 (5 bases). The V end lost 4 bases, the J end lost 0 bases, and 12 bases lay between the germline ends. The V gene's germline CDR1 is SGHDN and CDR2 FVKESK. This CDR3 has 15 amino acids. The CDR3 DNA reads as TGTGCCAGCAGCCCATACAGGACCCTGAACACTGAAGCTTTCTTT. Encoded protein: CASSPYRTLNTEAFF.

The chain uses TRBV3-1 (or the pseudogene TRBV3-2) and TRBJ1-1; 7 bases fit TRBD1. The CDR3 length is 18 residues. CDR1 and CDR2 (germline): LGHDT, YNNKEL (reference sequence). With 4 bases clipped from V and 5 bases from J, the junction kept 19 bases outside the gene matches. This CDR3 reads CASSLLTGKCGRGTEAFF. The CDR3 coding sequence is TGTGCCAGCAGCCTACTGACAGGGAAATGCGGTCGGGGAACTGAAGCTTTCTTT.

The chain is built from TRBV2 and TRBJ2-5, with D hard to call. There are 13 residues in the CDR3. V dropped 7 bases and J dropped 1 base, with 10 bases sitting between them. Germline values: CDR1 SNHLY, CDR2 FYNNEI. The CDR3 loop reads CASTPGSQETQYF. Written as DNA, the CDR3 is TGTGCCAGCACCCCCGGATCCCAAGAGACCCAGTACTTC.

The V call is TRBV5-1, the J call TRBJ2-3, with 8 bases matching TRBD2. Germline V gives CDR1 SGHRS, CDR2 YFSETQ. CDR3 length: 14 residues. Germline trimming cut 6 bases from V and 1 base from J; bases unmatched to any gene: 4. CDR3 sequence (DNA): TGCGCCAGCAAAGCGGGGGTAGGCACAGATACGCAGTATTTT. This encodes CASKAGVGTDTQYF.

V usage is TRBV7-8 and J usage is TRBJ2-3; no firm D call. V was trimmed by 0 bases and J by 6 bases, leaving 13 bases between them. Per the germline V gene, CDR1 is SGHVS and CDR2 is FQNEAQ. This CDR3 is built from 15 residues. Here the CDR3 reads CASSLAQAPVDTQYF. The CDR3 nucleotides are TGTGCCAGCAGCTTAGCGCAGGCTCCTGTGGATACGCAGTATTTT.

This chain joins TRBV27 and TRBJ2-2; 16 nucleotides match TRBD2. The J segment lost 7 bases and the V segment lost 6 bases, leaving 11 bases of the junction unmatched. The CDR3 has 18 residues. CDR1 MNHEY and CDR2 SMNVEV come from the germline V gene (reference sequence). Written as DNA, the CDR3 is TGTGCCAGCAGGGGACTAGCGGGGGGGCTAAGGCTGGGCGGGGAGCTGTTTTTT. The encoded protein is CASRGLAGGLRLGGELFF.

The genes are TRBV27 and TRBJ1-1; D might be TRBD1 (5 bases). V was clipped by 1 base and J by 3 bases, with 9 bases between them. The CDR3 has 14 amino acids. CDR1 and CDR2 from the germline V gene are MNHEY and SMNVEV (reference sequence). The CDR3 bases are TGTGCCAGCAGTTTATGGGGCAGGCACACTGAAGCTTTCTTT. Translated, it gives CASSLWGRHTEAFF.

This clone was seen only once. The rearrangement uses TRBV5-6 and TRBJ2-3; 8 bases match TRBD1. Germline CDR1 SGHDT, CDR2 YYEEEE. CDR3 size: 16 residues. V gave up 4 bases and J gave up 5 bases; unmatched junction bases: 12. The CDR3 reads CASSPMDRDIEDTQYF. The CDR3, as DNA: TGTGCCAGCAGCCCGATGGACAGGGATATAGAAGATACGCAGTATTTT. The full variable domain, completed using reference TRBV5-6 and TRBJ2-3, is DAGVTQSPTHLIKTRGQQVTLRCSPKSGHDTVSWYQQALGQGPQFIFQYYEEEERQRGNFPDRFSGHQFPNYSSELNVNALLLGDSALYLCASSPMDRDIEDTQYFGPGTRLTVL.

This clone was counted between two and nine times. This chain's CDR3 is CASSVGAGTGRNEKLFF. DNA for the CDR3: TGTGCCAGCAGCGTGGGGGCCGGGACAGGCCGTAATGAAAAACTGTTTTTT. The chain links TRBV9 to TRBJ1-4; 8 bases line up with TRBD1. The CDR3 sequence is 17 residues long. CDR1 and CDR2 (germline): SGDLS, YYNGEE. J gave up 4 bases and V 2 bases, and 10 bases lay outside the gene matches.

The chain carries TRBV30 and TRBJ2-5, with TRBD1 identical over 8 bases. The germline gives CDR1 GTSNPN, CDR2 SVGIG (reference sequence). There are 16 residues in the CDR3. The V gene end was trimmed by 1 base and the J gene end by 4 bases; junction bases not matched to a gene: 11. The CDR3 DNA reads TGTGCCTGGAGTGGAGGACAGGGAGGCATCGCAGAGACCCAGTACTTC. It is translated as CAWSGGQGGIAETQYF.

The chain recombines TRBV4-1 with TRBJ1-3; perhaps TRBD1 as D (5 bases). The germline V gene has CDR1 MGHRA and CDR2 YSYEKL. The CDR3 has 15 residues. V lost 0 bases to trimming and J lost 4 bases, with 10 bases between them. CDR3 residues: CASSQDRASGNTIYF. The CDR3 bases are TGCGCCAGCAGCCAAGACAGGGCGTCGGGAAACACCATATATTTT.

The genes are TRBV3-1 (or the pseudogene TRBV3-2) and TRBJ2-1; D is unresolved. The CDR3 loop spans 14 amino acids. Germline V gene data show CDR1 as LGHDT and CDR2 as YNNKEL (reference sequence). V was pared by 8 bases and J by 5 bases, with 16 bases between. The DNA for the CDR3 is TGTGCCAGCTCTCTGGTGGCCGGACACAATGAGCAGTTCTTC. Translating it yields CASSLVAGHNEQFF.

The chain uses TRBV5-1 and TRBJ2-5; TRBD1 matches at 9 bases. The ends lost 8 bases at V and 2 bases at J; junction bases unmatched: 7. This CDR3 is built from 14 residues. Germline V gene data show CDR1 as SGHRS and CDR2 as YFSETQ. CDR3 in amino acids: CASTGGAGQETQYF. The CDR3 nucleotides read TGCGCCAGTACAGGGGGCGCGGGACAAGAGACCCAGTACTTC.

On this clone: Other nucleotide sequences from this sample produce the same CDR3. The chain couples TRBV5-1 to TRBJ1-4; D unresolved. V was clipped by 0 bases and J by 0 bases, with 6 bases between them. CDR3 length: 15 amino acids. The germline V gene encodes CDR1 SGHRS and CDR2 YFSETQ. CDR3 DNA: TGCGCCAGCAGCTTGGCCTCTGCAACTAATGAAAAACTGTTTTTT. As protein: CASSLASATNEKLFF.

This sequence joins TRBV28 and TRBJ2-7, with TRBD2 matching 8 bases. Germline assignment: CDR1 MDHEN and CDR2 SYDVKM. The CDR3 spans 14 residues. With 6 bases clipped from V and 3 bases from J, the junction kept 7 bases outside the gene matches. The chain's CDR3 is CASSPNAGGYEQYF. The DNA of the CDR3 is TGTGCCAGCAGCCCCAACGCGGGGGGCTACGAGCAGTACTTC.

The chain employs TRBV11-3 and TRBJ2-2; unclear D gene. Germline V gene data show CDR1 as SGHNT and CDR2 as YENEEA. V was cut by 0 bases and J by 5 bases, with 16 bases left in between. This CDR3 comprises 17 residues. In nucleotides, the CDR3 is TGTGCCAGCAGCTTAGAAGGGATTCCGGGTCGGACCGGGGAGCTGTTTTTT. Protein: CASSLEGIPGRTGELFF.

The chain carries TRBV20-1 and TRBJ1-2, with D hard to call. Germline CDR1 is DFQATT and CDR2 is SNEGSKA (reference sequence). V was pared by 3 bases and J by 8 bases, with 10 bases between. This CDR3 is 11 amino acids long. The chain's CDR3 is CSARSSWGYTF. The CDR3 region has the DNA TGCAGTGCTAGGTCTTCTTGGGGCTACACCTTC.